This paragraph reports one T cell receptor beta chain. This sample is drawn from a study of blood T cell repertoires in COVID-19. Study details: There were acute and convalescent COVID-19 samples, and they came from the United States, Italy and Spain. Sample material is recorded as cDNA or gDNA derived from T cells, B-cell-depleted T cells, or PBMCs.

CDR3 length equals 12 residues. Germline-derived CDR1 and CDR2 are MNHEY and SVGAGI. The V gene lost 8 bases and the J gene lost 3 bases, with 11 bases spanning the gap. Patients of the Seattle cohort, enrolled during active infection, were followed longitudinally. In the study's own analysis: Nucleated cell counts were estimated from reference gene primer amplification. Profiling relied on immunoSEQ multiplex PCR, and the TCRdb table lists in-frame clones only, not all of them. V, J and clone size are those of that table, while D and trimming were read from the DNA. The sample includes some 130,000 clones, roughly 86% of them seen just once.

The TCR comes from a woman between 65 and 79 years old with COVID-19, enrolled during active disease. Sequencing input: peripheral blood. V is TRBV6-5 and J is TRBJ2-7, with D perhaps matching TRBD2 (6 bases). The CDR3 nucleotides read TGTGCCAGCGCCCGGGGGAGCTACGAGCAGTACTTC. Amino acids: CASARGSYEQYF.